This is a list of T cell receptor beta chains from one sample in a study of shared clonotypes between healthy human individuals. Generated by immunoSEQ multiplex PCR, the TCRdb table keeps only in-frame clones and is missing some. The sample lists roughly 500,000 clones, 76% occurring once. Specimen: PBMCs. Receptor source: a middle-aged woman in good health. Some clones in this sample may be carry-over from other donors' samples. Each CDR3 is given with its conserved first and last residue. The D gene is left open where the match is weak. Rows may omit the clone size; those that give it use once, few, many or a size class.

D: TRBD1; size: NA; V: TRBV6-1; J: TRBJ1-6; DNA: TGTGCCAGCAGTGAAGACAGGGGGACTAATAATTCACCCCTCCACTTT; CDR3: CASSEDRGTNNSPLHF
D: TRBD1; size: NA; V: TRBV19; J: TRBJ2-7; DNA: TGTGCCAGTAGTATGGGACAGGGGATCTACGAGCAGTACTTC; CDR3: CASSMGQGIYEQYF
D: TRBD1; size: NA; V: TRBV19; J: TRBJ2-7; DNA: TGTGCCAGTAGTACCTCAGGACAGGGTCTGGTGGAGCAGTACTTC; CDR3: CASSTSGQGLVEQYF
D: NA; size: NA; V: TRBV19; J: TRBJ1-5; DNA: TGTGCCAGCAGTTACGGGACGGAGAATCAGCCCCAGCATTTT; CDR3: CASSYGTENQPQHF
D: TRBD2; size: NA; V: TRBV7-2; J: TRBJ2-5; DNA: TGTGCCAGCAGCTCCCCGGGCGCGACTAGCGGATCGACCCAGTACTTC; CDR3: CASSSPGATSGSTQYF
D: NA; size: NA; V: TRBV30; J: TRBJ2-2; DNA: TGTGCCTGGAGGACAGGTGGGAACACCGGGGAGCTGTTTTTT; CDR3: CAWRTGGNTGELFF
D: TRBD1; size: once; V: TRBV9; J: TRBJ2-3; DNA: TGTGCCAGCAGCCCCTCGGGACAGTGGCCAGATACGCAGTATTTT; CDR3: CASSPSGQWPDTQYF
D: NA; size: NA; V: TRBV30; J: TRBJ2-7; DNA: TGTGCCACCGGGTCGAACTCCTACGAGCAGTACTTC; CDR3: CATGSNSYEQYF
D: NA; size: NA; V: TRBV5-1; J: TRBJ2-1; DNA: TGCGCCAGCAGCTCTGGACAGAGCTCCTACAATGAGCAGTTCTTC; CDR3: CASSSGQSSYNEQFF
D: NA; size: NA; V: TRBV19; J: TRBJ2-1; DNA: TGTGCCAGTAGTATTGGGGGTGCCATCAATGAGCAGTTCTTC; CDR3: CASSIGGAINEQFF
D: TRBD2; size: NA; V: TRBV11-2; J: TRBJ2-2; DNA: TGTGCCAGCAGCTCTATAGCGGGATACGGGGAGCTGTTTTTT; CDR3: CASSSIAGYGELFF
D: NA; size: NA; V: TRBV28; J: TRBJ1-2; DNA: TGTGCCAGCACGGGGCCCAGGGGTGGTGGCTACACCTTC; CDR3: CASTGPRGGGYTF
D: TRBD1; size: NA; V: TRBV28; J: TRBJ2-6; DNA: TGTGCCAGCACCCTCAGGGGGCGCTCTGGGGCCAACGTCCTGACTTTC; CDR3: CASTLRGRSGANVLTF
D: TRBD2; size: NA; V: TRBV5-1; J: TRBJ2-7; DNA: TGCGCCAGCAGCCCGGGACTAGCGGGAGAGTTTCGGTACTTC; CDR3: CASSPGLAGEFRYF
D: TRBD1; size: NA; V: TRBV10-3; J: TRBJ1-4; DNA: TGTGCCATCAAGCCGGGACAGGGTAATGAAAAACTGTTTTTT; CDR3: CAIKPGQGNEKLFF
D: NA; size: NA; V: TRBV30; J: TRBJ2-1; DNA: TGTGCCTGGAGCCCGGGTGGTAGCGAAAATGAGCAGTTCTTC; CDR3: CAWSPGGSENEQFF
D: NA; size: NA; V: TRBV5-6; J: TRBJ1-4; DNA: TGTGCCAGCAGCTTGCCAGGACCTAATGAAAAACTGTTTTTT; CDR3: CASSLPGPNEKLFF
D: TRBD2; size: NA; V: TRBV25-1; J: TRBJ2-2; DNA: TGTGCCAGCAGACCCGGGACTAGCGGGAGAGTGAGGGAGCTGTTTTTT; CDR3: CASRPGTSGRVRELFF
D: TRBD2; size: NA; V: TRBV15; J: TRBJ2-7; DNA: TGTGCCACCAGCAGAGAAGCGGGACGGGGCTACGAGCAGTACTTC; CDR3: CATSREAGRGYEQYF
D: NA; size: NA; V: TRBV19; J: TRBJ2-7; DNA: TGTGCCAGTACCCCCGGCGGGACAGCTTCCTACGAGCAGTACTTC; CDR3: CASTPGGTASYEQYF
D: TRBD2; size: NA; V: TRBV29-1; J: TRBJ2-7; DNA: TGCAGCGTTGAAGGGGGGATGGTAGCGGGGCCCTACGAGCAGTACTTC; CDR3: CSVEGGMVAGPYEQYF
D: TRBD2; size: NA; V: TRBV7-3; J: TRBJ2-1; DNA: TGTGCCAGCAGCCCCCTAGCGGGGGACTACAATGAGCAGTTCTTC; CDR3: CASSPLAGDYNEQFF
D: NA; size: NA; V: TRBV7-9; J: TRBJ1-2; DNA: TGTGCCAGCAGCTCCTTACAGGACTATGGCTACACCTTC; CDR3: CASSSLQDYGYTF
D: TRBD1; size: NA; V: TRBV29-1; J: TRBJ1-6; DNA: TGCAGCGCTCTGGGGGAACAGGGGACGGGTTCGGCCCTCCACTTT; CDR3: CSALGEQGTGSALHF
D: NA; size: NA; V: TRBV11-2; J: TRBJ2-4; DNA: TGTGCCAGCAGCTTAATTTTCCCAAAAGCCAAAAACATTCAGTACTTC; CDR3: CASSLIFPKAKNIQYF
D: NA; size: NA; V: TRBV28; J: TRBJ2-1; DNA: TGTGCCAGCAGCGAAACAGGGATCTACAATGAGCAGTTCTTC; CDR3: CASSETGIYNEQFF
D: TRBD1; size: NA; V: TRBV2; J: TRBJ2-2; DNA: TGTGCCAGCAGTGCCTTACAGGGGGCAGTCGGGGAGCTGTTTTTT; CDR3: CASSALQGAVGELFF
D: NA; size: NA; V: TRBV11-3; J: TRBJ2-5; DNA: TGTGCCAGCAGCGCAGGATTAGAGACCCAGTACTTC; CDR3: CASSAGLETQYF
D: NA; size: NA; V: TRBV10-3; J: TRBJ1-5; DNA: TGTGCCATCAGTGAGTCGATAGGGGAAGATCAGCCCCAGCATTTT; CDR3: CAISESIGEDQPQHF
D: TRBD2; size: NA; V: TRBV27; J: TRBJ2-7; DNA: TGTGCCAGCAGTCCCCTCGTACTAGCGGGACTCTACGAGCAGTACTTC; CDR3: CASSPLVLAGLYEQYF
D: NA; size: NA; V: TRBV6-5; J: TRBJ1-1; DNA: TGTGCCAGCAGTTACACCAGGGGTGAAGCTTTCTTT; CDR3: CASSYTRGEAFF
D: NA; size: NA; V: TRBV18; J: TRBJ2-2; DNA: TGTGCCAGCTCACCCATATCGAGCACCGGGGAGCTGTTTTTT; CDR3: CASSPISSTGELFF
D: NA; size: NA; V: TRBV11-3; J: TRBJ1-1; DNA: TGTGCCAGCAGCTTGCAGGGAAACACTGAAGCTTTCTTT; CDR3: CASSLQGNTEAFF
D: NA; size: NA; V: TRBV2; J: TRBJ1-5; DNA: TGTGCCAGCAGTGCCTTAAAACAGGGAGCTCAGCCCCAGCATTTT; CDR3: CASSALKQGAQPQHF
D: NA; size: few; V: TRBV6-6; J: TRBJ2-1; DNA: TGTGCCAGTTCCATTTACGGCAATCAGCAGTTCTTC; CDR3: CASSIYGNQQFF
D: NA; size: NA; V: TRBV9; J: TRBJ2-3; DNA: TGTGCCAGCAGCGTTTCCGGACAGCGCTCCACAGATACGCAGTATTTT; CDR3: CASSVSGQRSTDTQYF
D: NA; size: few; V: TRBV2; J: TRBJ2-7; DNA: TGTGCCAGCAGTGAAGGGCAGGGGATCTCCTACGAGCAGTACTTC; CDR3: CASSEGQGISYEQYF
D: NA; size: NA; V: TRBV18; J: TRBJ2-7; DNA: TGTGCCAGCTCACCGGGCGGGACCTACGAGCAGTACTTC; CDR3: CASSPGGTYEQYF
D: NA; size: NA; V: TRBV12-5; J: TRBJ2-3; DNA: TGTGCTAGTATAGCGCTGACAGATACGCAGTATTTT; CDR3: CASIALTDTQYF
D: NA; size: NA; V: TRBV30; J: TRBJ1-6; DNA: TGTGCCTGGAGTGTACTCAGGGGCGCAGGGTTTGATTCACCCCTCCACTTT; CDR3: CAWSVLRGAGFDSPLHF
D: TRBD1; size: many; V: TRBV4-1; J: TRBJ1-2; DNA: TGCGCCAGCAGCCAAGACCCGGGACAGGGGCACGGCTACACCTTC; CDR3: CASSQDPGQGHGYTF
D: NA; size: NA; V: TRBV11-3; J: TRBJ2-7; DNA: TGTGCCGGCAGCTTAGGGTCTGTCGGCGAGCAGTACTTC; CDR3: CAGSLGSVGEQYF
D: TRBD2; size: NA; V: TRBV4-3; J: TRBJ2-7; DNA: TGCGCCAGCAGCCAAGAGCTAGCGGGAGGTATCCACGAGCAGTACTTC; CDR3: CASSQELAGGIHEQYF
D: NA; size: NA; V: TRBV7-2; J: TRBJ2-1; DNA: TGTGCCAGCAGCAGCCAGGGGTGGTCCTACAATGAGCAGTTCTTC; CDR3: CASSSQGWSYNEQFF